This T cell receptor (beta chain) was captured by sequencing in a study of regulatory T cells in long-lasting Graves disease. Findings and limits, study-wide: Exclusively peripheral blood, rather than thyroid tissue, was studied.

To note about this clonotype: As yet, its antigen is unknown.

Arm-PCR of CDR3 regions and iRepertoire HTBI primers were the basis on which TCR beta libraries were built. In TCRdb, the multiplex PCR reads were re-called with MiXCR into one record per CDR3 protein. The sample yields hundreds of thousands of distinct CDR3 sequences, about 15% seen once. Regarding time point: newly diagnosed GD, antithyroid drugs for less than 3 months. Following extraction of RNA from PBMCs, that RNA was used to make the TCR library. Another study also made use of these data, one on T cells in Graves' hyperthyroidism and ophthalmopathy. That work states: A patient was excluded if there was uncontrolled infection, other autoimmune disease, pregnancy or lactation.

The TCR sequence derives from a woman aged 35-65 years with Graves disease. The starting material was peripheral blood mononuclear cells (PBMCs), obtained at new diagnosis, from a patient treated with antithyroid drugs.

The CDR3 DNA reads as TGTGCCAGCAGCCCAATCTCAGGTTCAACTAATGAAAAACTGTTTTTT. Translating gives CASSPISGSTNEKLFF. The chain uses TRBV6-1 and TRBJ1-4; no definite D call. Trimming shortened V by 6 bases and J by 0 bases, and 14 bases separated the two germline ends. Germline CDR1 MNHNS, CDR2 SASEGT. CDR3 length equals 16 residues.